This TCR beta chain is drawn from a study of T-cell memory formation after mild COVID-19. One entry per CDR3 protein results from TCRdb running MiXCR on the 5' RACE reads. Of about 620,000 distinct CDR3 sequences listed, 18% are singletons. Study-wide results and limits: Those CD4+ clones that contracted were mainly in CM and EM (CD8+ ones in EMRA). Clones contracting day 15 to 85 were balanced CD4/CD8; later expanders leaned CD4+.

CDR1 and CDR2 from the germline V gene are LGHNA and YNFKEQ. CDR3 size: 15 residues. The V gene end was trimmed by 0 bases and the J gene end by 2 bases; junction bases not matched to a gene: 4. As regards this clonotype: The antigen remains unidentified.

The sequenced sample was PBMCs or a T cell subset sorted from them (not recorded which). The chain couples TRBV4-2 to TRBJ2-7; 7 positions match TRBD2. The source is an adult woman who had mild COVID-19 (a few samples of this study predate the infection). Cell type and time point are not known. The CDR3: CASSQEASGPYEQYF. CDR3 bases: TGTGCCAGCAGCCAAGAAGCTAGCGGACCCTACGAGCAGTACTTC.